The text below deals with one T cell receptor beta chain. The CDR3 contains 13 residues. Germline CDR1 reads SQVTM; CDR2 reads ANQGSEA. Trimming took off 0 bases at V and 8 bases at J, with 13 bases between the two ends. Repertoires were generated with immunoSEQ multiplex PCR, while TCRdb's copy carries only in-frame clones and drops some. This sample has about 36,000 clones, with about 89% found just once. The entry originates in a study of T cell changes during pregnancy in multiple sclerosis. The receptor was isolated from a female donor with multiple sclerosis, enrolled in a pregnancy study. The chain has TRBV29-1 and TRBJ1-2; D might be TRBD1 (5 bases). The sequencing used CD8+ T cells from peripheral blood mononuclear cells, collected in the third trimester of pregnancy. In DNA form, the CDR3 reads TGCAGCGTTGAAGAGCCAGGGCTAGACGGCTACACCTTC. Protein: CSVEEPGLDGYTF.